Listed here are 9 T cell receptor beta chains from one sample, sequenced in a study of control samples from healthy donors and cancer patients. Profiling relied on immunoSEQ multiplex PCR, and the TCRdb table lists in-frame clones only, not all of them. The sample yields around 55,000 clones, 88% seen once. The sample comprised blood. These receptors were taken from a man in his fifties in good health.

The chain combines TRBV6-6 with TRBJ1-3, with 11 bases that match TRBD1. The CDR3 spans 15 residues. Germline V CDR1 and CDR2: MNHNY, SVGAGI (reference sequence). V was clipped by 6 bases and J by 2 bases; unmatched bases: 3. CDR3 sequence (DNA): TGTGCCAGCAGACCGGGACAGGGGGCTGGAAACACCATATATTTT. Its translation: CASRPGQGAGNTIYF.

V usage is TRBV30 and J usage is TRBJ1-2, with D possibly matching TRBD1 (5 bases). Trimming pared 2 bases from V and 4 bases from J, leaving 11 bases between. Germline assignment: CDR1 GTSNPN and CDR2 SVGIG (reference sequence). CDR3 length: 13 residues. For the CDR3, the DNA is TGTGCCTGGAGTCCTGCGGGGGGCTATGGCTACACCTTC. This codes for CAWSPAGGYGYTF.

The chain couples TRBV29-1 to TRBJ2-1; no definite D call. V dropped 1 base and J dropped 6 bases, with 10 bases sitting between them. The CDR3 runs 13 residues. Germline loops: CDR1 SQVTM, CDR2 ANQGSEA. CDR3 in DNA: TGCAGCGTTGAAGGCAAAAGCATCAATGAGCAGTTCTTC. Translating gives CSVEGKSINEQFF.

V and J are TRBV5-1 and TRBJ1-1, with TRBD1 as a possible D gene (5 bases). With 4 bases removed from V and 0 bases from J, the gap between germline ends came to 19 bases. CDR1 is SGHRS and CDR2 is YFSETQ in the germline V gene. This CDR3 spans 17 amino acids. CDR3 DNA sequence: TGCGCCAGCAGCCGGTCGGGGCCGCAGGAGGTGAACACTGAAGCTTTCTTT. Residues: CASSRSGPQEVNTEAFF.

The V call is TRBV5-1, the J call TRBJ2-7; 14 positions match TRBD2. After removal of 5 bases from V and 2 bases from J, the junction contained 6 bases not matched to a gene. The CDR3 covers 16 residues. From germline, CDR1 is SGHRS and CDR2 YFSETQ. CDR3 nucleotide sequence: TGCGCCAGCAGGCCGGGACTAGCGGGAGTGGCCTACGAGCAGTACTTC. Its translation is CASRPGLAGVAYEQYF.

This chain links TRBV11-3 with TRBJ2-7; 11 bases match TRBD1. Per the germline V gene, CDR1 is SGHNT and CDR2 is YENEEA. The CDR3 is 14 residues long. Trimming cost V 5 bases and J 6 bases; bases outside gene matches: 6. The CDR3 reads CASSHGQGASEQYF. The CDR3 nucleotides are TGTGCCAGCAGCCACGGACAGGGGGCTAGCGAGCAGTACTTC.

This chain uses TRBV4-3 with TRBJ1-4; D is possibly TRBD1 (5 bases). CDR3 length: 16 amino acids. Germline V gene sequence: CDR1 LGHNA, CDR2 YSLEER. Trimming stripped 0 bases from V and 8 bases from J, with 16 bases between. Here the CDR3 DNA reads TGCGCCAGCAGCCAAGATTGGGGGACCCCTTTGGAAAAACTGTTTTTT. This encodes CASSQDWGTPLEKLFF.

This clone was observed a single time. The CDR3 bases are TGTGCCAGTAGTGTACAGGGGAGTGTAGGGTCACCCCTCCACTTT. Translating gives CASSVQGSVGSPLHF. J is TRBJ1-6 and V is TRBV19; TRBD1 agrees at 7 bases. Germline values: CDR1 LNHDA, CDR2 SQIVND (reference sequence). The CDR3 is 15 amino acids. J lost 10 bases, V lost 5 bases, and 11 bases had no gene match.

The V gene is TRBV30, the J gene TRBJ2-7; the match to TRBD1 covers 11 bases. J was trimmed by 12 bases and V by 2 bases; bases with no gene match: 12. The CDR3 sequence is 14 residues long. Germline values: CDR1 GTSNPN, CDR2 SVGIG (reference sequence). The CDR3 bases are TGTGCCTGGAGTAGAACCGGGACAGGGGGAGCAAGGTACTTC. Translating gives CAWSRTGTGGARYF.